This T cell receptor beta chain came from a study of blood T cell repertoires in COVID-19. Study summary: Samples taken during acute and convalescent COVID-19 were collected in the United States, Italy and Spain.

The length of the CDR3 is 15 residues. Trimming removed 5 bases from V and 0 bases from J, with 11 bases in between. Germline values: CDR1 MNHEY, CDR2 SVGAGI. The authors' processing: Researchers report that nucleated cell counts were estimated from reference gene primer amplification. Here immunoSEQ multiplex PCR was the method, and the copy in TCRdb shows in-frame clones only, minus some. That table is the source of V, J and clone size, and D and trimming were worked out from the DNA. The data contain a few hundred thousand clones, 86% of them singletons. This clone was seen at least ten times. Participants were aged about 18 to 100 years from approximately 23 US areas. Donors in Cohort 3 who had recovered were those with two negative PCRs, healthcare professional clearance, or resolution of their symptoms.

The clonotype comes from a man under 40 who had recovered from COVID-19. The V call is TRBV6-5, the J call TRBJ1-5, with a weak D call TRBD1 (6 bases). Sequencing input: PBMCs or T cells enriched from blood (not recorded which). CDR3 DNA: TGTGCCAGCAGTCTCACAGGGCTTAGCAATCAGCCCCAGCATTTT. Encoded protein: CASSLTGLSNQPQHF.